This TCR beta chain was sequenced in a study of control samples from healthy donors and cancer patients. The length of the CDR3 is 15 residues. The germline CDR1 and CDR2 sequences are SGHAT and FQNNGV. The trim removed 5 bases at V and 12 bases at J, leaving 11 bases unmatched. The protocol was immunoSEQ multiplex PCR, while the TCRdb copy is restricted to in-frame clones and leaves out a portion. The data hold roughly 160,000 clones, with 96% observed a single time. This rearrangement joins TRBV11-2 to TRBJ1-6; TRBD1 matches at 9 bases. The material sequenced was blood. This TCR came from a woman in her twenties or thirties in good health. As DNA, the CDR3 is TGTGCCAGCAGCACAAGGGACAGGGTTTTGGTACCCCTCCACTTT. Amino acid sequence: CASSTRDRVLVPLHF. The full variable domain, rest sourced from reference TRBV11-2 and TRBJ1-6, is EAGVAQSPRYKIIEKRQSVAFWCNPISGHATLYWYQQILGQGPKLLIQFQNNGVVDDSQLPKDRFSAERLKGVDSTLKIQPAKLEDSAVYLCASSTRDRVLVPLHFGNGTRLTVT.